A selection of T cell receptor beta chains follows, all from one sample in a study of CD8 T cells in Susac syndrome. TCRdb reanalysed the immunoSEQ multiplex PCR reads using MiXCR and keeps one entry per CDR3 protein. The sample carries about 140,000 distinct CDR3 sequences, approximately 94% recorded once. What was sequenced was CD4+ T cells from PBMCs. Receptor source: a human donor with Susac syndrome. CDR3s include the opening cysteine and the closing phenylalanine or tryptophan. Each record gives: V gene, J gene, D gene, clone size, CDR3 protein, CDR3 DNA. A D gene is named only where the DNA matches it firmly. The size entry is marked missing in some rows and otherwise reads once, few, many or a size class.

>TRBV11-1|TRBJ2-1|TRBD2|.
CASSSRFTLLAGGRQGEQFF
TGTGCCAGCAGCTCACGATTCACACTCCTAGCGGGAGGCCGCCAAGGTGAGCAGTTCTTC
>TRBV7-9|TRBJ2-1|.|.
CASSGNEQFF
TGTGCCAGCAGCGGCAATGAGCAGTTCTTC
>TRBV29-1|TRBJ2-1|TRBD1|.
CSVEVGTVYNEQFF
TGCAGCGTTGAAGTGGGGACAGTTTACAATGAGCAGTTCTTC
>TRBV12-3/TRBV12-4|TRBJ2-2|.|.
CASNPEGGITGELFF
TGTGCCAGCAACCCGGAGGGGGGAATAACCGGGGAGCTGTTTTTT
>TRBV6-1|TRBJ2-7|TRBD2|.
CASSRGLAESSYEQYF
TGTGCCAGCAGTCGGGGACTAGCGGAAAGCTCCTACGAGCAGTACTTC
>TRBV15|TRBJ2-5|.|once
CATSRQIETQYF
TGTGCCACCAGCAGGCAGATAGAGACCCAGTACTTC
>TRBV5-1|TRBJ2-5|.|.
CASSPTQETQYF
TGCGCCAGCAGCCCGACTCAAGAGACCCAGTACTTC
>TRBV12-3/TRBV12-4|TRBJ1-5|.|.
CASTPDHGNQPQHF
TGTGCCAGCACCCCGGACCATGGCAATCAGCCCCAGCATTTT
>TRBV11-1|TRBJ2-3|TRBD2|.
CASSGRLALGDTQYF
TGTGCCAGCAGCGGGCGACTAGCATTGGGAGATACGCAGTATTTT
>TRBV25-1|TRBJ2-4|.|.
CASSEPGPENIQYF
TGTGCCAGCAGTGAACCGGGGCCCGAAAACATTCAGTACTTC
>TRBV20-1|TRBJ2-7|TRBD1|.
CSAVDGTGVYEQYF
TGCAGTGCCGTAGATGGGACAGGGGTGTACGAGCAGTACTTC